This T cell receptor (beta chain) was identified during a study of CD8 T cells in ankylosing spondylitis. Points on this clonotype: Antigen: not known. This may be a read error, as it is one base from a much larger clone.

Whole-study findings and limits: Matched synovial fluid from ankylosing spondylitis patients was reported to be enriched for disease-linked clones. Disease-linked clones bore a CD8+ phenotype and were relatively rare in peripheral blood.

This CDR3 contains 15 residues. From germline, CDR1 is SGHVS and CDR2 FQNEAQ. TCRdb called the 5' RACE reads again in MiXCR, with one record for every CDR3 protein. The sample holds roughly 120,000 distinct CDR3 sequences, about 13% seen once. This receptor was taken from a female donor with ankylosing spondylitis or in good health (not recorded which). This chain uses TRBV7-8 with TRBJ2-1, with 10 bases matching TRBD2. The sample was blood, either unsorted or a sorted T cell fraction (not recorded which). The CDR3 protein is CASSLSSGSLNAQFF. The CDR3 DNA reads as TGTGCCAGCAGCTTATCTAGCGGGAGTCTAAATGCGCAGTTCTTC.